The next 5 T cell receptor beta chains were all read from a single sample in a study of OX40 agonist ivuxolimab in advanced cancers. Libraries were prepared by immunoSEQ multiplex PCR; TCRdb keeps only in-frame clonotypes and omits some of them. The repertoire holds fewer than 65,000 clones, with approximately 86% as singletons. The sequencing used CD4+ or CD8+ T cells sorted from blood, collected in a trial of the OX40 agonist ivuxolimab. All receptors come from an adult with an advanced solid tumor such as melanoma, head and neck, liver or kidney cancer.

V and J are TRBV19 and TRBJ2-3; TRBD2 matches at 7 bases. V shed 1 base, J shed 0 bases, and the junction held 4 bases outside the gene matches. This CDR3 spans 16 amino acids. Germline CDR1 reads LNHDA; CDR2 reads SQIVND (reference sequence). CDR3 loop: CASSIGLAASTDTQYF. CDR3 coding DNA: TGTGCCAGTAGTATAGGTCTAGCGGCAAGCACAGATACGCAGTATTTT. Filled out from reference TRBV19 and TRBJ2-3, the complete variable domain reads DGGITQSPKYLFRKEGQNVTLSCEQNLNHDAMYWYRQDPGQGLRLIYYSQIVNDFQKGDIAEGYSVSREKKESFPLTVTSAQKNPTAFYLCASSIGLAASTDTQYFGPGTRLTVL.

The chain uses TRBV28 and TRBJ1-5; D perhaps matches TRBD1 (6 bases). Germline lookup yields CDR1 MDHEN and CDR2 SYDVKM. CDR3 size: 15 residues. Trimming left V 7 bases short and J 3 bases short, with 16 bases between. The CDR3: CASTWTVNSNQPQHF. In DNA form, the CDR3 reads TGTGCCAGCACTTGGACAGTGAACTCCAATCAGCCCCAGCATTTT.

This clone was observed a single time. The chain carries TRBV28 and TRBJ2-5; 7 positions agree with TRBD2. Germline V gives CDR1 MDHEN, CDR2 SYDVKM. The CDR3 consists of 14 residues. V was clipped by 6 bases and J by 5 bases; unmatched bases: 9. The CDR3 protein is CASRPGGPGETQYF. CDR3 DNA sequence: TGTGCCAGCAGACCGGGGGGTCCGGGGGAGACCCAGTACTTC.

The chain uses TRBV28 and TRBJ1-2, with a weak D call TRBD1 (6 bases). V was shortened by 5 bases and J by 5 bases, with 15 bases between the two germline ends. CDR1 and CDR2 from the germline V gene are MDHEN and SYDVKM. This CDR3 has 14 amino acids. The CDR3 sequence: CASSVGQSPYGYTF. The CDR3 nucleotides are TGTGCCAGCAGTGTCGGACAGAGCCCTTATGGCTACACCTTC.

This rearrangement joins TRBV5-1 to TRBJ2-3; D is perhaps TRBD1 (6 bases). CDR3 length equals 15 residues. Germline V gene data show CDR1 as SGHRS and CDR2 as YFSETQ. Trimming took 0 bases from V and 4 from J, leaving 12 bases between them. CDR3 loop: CASSLDSSGADTQYF. CDR3 nucleotide sequence: TGCGCCAGCAGCTTGGACTCCTCAGGGGCAGATACGCAGTATTTT.